The rows below give T cell receptor beta chains drawn from one sample of a study of cytomegalovirus exposure and HLA in healthy donors. Method: immunoSEQ multiplex PCR; TCRdb's copy keeps in-frame clones and lacks some. The repertoire holds 90,000 to 150,000 clones, with about 70% as singletons. The sequencing sample was made of PBMCs. These receptors were collected from a human donor in good health. Each CDR3 is given with its conserved first and last residue. Fields, in order: V gene, J gene, clone size, D gene, CDR3 DNA, CDR3 protein. A D gene is named only where the DNA matches it firmly. Clone size is shown for a subset of rows, as once, few, many or a class of expanded clone.

TRBV6-1	TRBJ1-5	NA	TRBD1	TGTGCCAGCAGTGAATACAGGGGGTATAGCAATCAGCCCCAGCATTTT	CASSEYRGYSNQPQHF
TRBV13	TRBJ1-2	NA	TRBD1	TGTGCCAGCGCAACAGGGGCGAGCTATGGCTACACCTTC	CASATGASYGYTF
TRBV4-2	TRBJ1-5	NA	NA	TGTGCCAGCAGCCAAGCAACAGGGATCGGTCAGCCCCAGCATTTT	CASSQATGIGQPQHF
TRBV5-4	TRBJ2-2	few	TRBD2	TGTGCCAGCAGCACACTAGCGGGGGGGCTAAACGGGGAGCTGTTTTTT	CASSTLAGGLNGELFF
TRBV5-1	TRBJ2-1	NA	TRBD2	TGCGCCAGCAGCTTCAAGGGGACCGCCGGGGGGTACAATGAGCAGTTCTTC	CASSFKGTAGGYNEQFF
TRBV11-2	TRBJ2-2	NA	NA	TGTGCCAGCAGCTCGGGGAGAGGGGGGAACACCGGGGAGCTGTTTTTT	CASSSGRGGNTGELFF
TRBV9	TRBJ2-5	few	NA	TGTGCCAGCAGCGCCAGAGAGGGAAGCGGTCAAGAGACCCAGTACTTC	CASSAREGSGQETQYF
TRBV28	TRBJ2-7	NA	NA	TGTGCCAGCAGTGGGGGAGGCCACTCCTACGAGCAGTACTTC	CASSGGGHSYEQYF
TRBV5-8	TRBJ1-1	NA	TRBD1	TGTGCCAGCAACTCACCCGGGACAGGGAACGATGAAGCTTTCTTT	CASNSPGTGNDEAFF
TRBV30	TRBJ2-1	NA	NA	TGTGCCTGGATGGTGGGCATGTCCTACAATGAGCAGTTCTTC	CAWMVGMSYNEQFF
TRBV19	TRBJ2-2	NA	NA	TGTGCCAGTAGTATTGGAGGCGCCGGGGAGCTGTTTTTT	CASSIGGAGELFF
TRBV7-2	TRBJ1-3	NA	NA	TGTGCCAGCAGCACATATAGGGGGAACTCTGGAAACACCATATATTTT	CASSTYRGNSGNTIYF
TRBV6-5	TRBJ1-5	NA	NA	TGTGCCAGCAGTTACACCCCCTATAGCAATCAGCCCCAGCATTTT	CASSYTPYSNQPQHF
TRBV19	TRBJ2-3	NA	TRBD1	TGTGCCAGTAGTGCAAAGACAGGGGGTTATACGCAGTATTTT	CASSAKTGGYTQYF
TRBV15	TRBJ1-2	NA	NA	TGTGCCACCAGCAGAGATTTGGGGGCGCGCAACTATGGCTACACCTTC	CATSRDLGARNYGYTF
TRBV10-2	TRBJ1-6	NA	NA	TGCGCCAGCAGTGAGACAGATAATTCACCCCTCCACTTT	CASSETDNSPLHF
TRBV7-2	TRBJ1-4	NA	NA	TGTGCCAGCAGCACATCCTGGACTAATGAAAAACTGTTTTTT	CASSTSWTNEKLFF
TRBV4-2	TRBJ2-2	NA	TRBD1	TGTGCCAGCAGCCAAGAAGGGGTTGGGACAGGCAATCCCGGGGAGCTGTTTTTT	CASSQEGVGTGNPGELFF
TRBV29-1	TRBJ2-5	NA	NA	TGCAGCGTTGAAAACCCAGGCCAAAAGACCCAGTACTTC	CSVENPGQKTQYF
TRBV30	TRBJ1-1	NA	TRBD1	TGTGCCTGGGCACAACAGGGGGTGGCTTTCTTT	CAWAQQGVAFF
TRBV30	TRBJ2-7	NA	TRBD2	TGTGCCCGGAGGGAGGGCTACGAGCAGTACTTC	CARREGYEQYF
TRBV30	TRBJ1-3	once	NA	TGTGCCTCCACAGGGTGGGGAAACACCATATATTTT	CASTGWGNTIYF
TRBV28	TRBJ1-5	NA	TRBD1	TGTGCCAGCAGCCCCGACAGGGTTCAGCCCCAGCATTTT	CASSPDRVQPQHF
TRBV2	TRBJ1-6	NA	TRBD1	TGTGCCAGCGGTGGACAGGCGGTATATAATTCACCCCTCCACTTT	CASGGQAVYNSPLHF
TRBV7-2	TRBJ2-7	NA	TRBD2	TGTGCCAGCAGCTTATCGGCAGCGGGGGGGTTGGGGACAACCTACGAGCAGTACTTC	CASSLSAAGGLGTTYEQYF
TRBV2	TRBJ1-6	NA	TRBD1	TGTGCCAGCACCCCGACAGGGCAAAATTCACCCCTCCACTTT	CASTPTGQNSPLHF
TRBV28	TRBJ1-1	NA	NA	TGTGCCAGCAGCCGAGGCCCCATCACTGAAGCTTTCTTT	CASSRGPITEAFF
TRBV29-1	TRBJ1-2	NA	TRBD1	TGCAGCGTTGAAGAATTACAGGGGGCGCGGGGTGGCTACACCTTC	CSVEELQGARGGYTF
TRBV7-2	TRBJ1-2	NA	NA	TGTGCCAGCAGCTTAGCGAGTACAGGGATCTATGGCTACACCTTC	CASSLASTGIYGYTF
TRBV5-4	TRBJ1-6	NA	TRBD1	TGTGCCAGCAGCGAGGGACAGTTGTCTAGTTTCCACTTT	CASSEGQLSSFHF
TRBV30	TRBJ2-1	NA	NA	TGTGCCTGGAGTGTGGGGTGGCAGGGCGGCAATGAGCAGTTCTTC	CAWSVGWQGGNEQFF
TRBV4-3	TRBJ1-1	few	TRBD1	TGCGCCAGCAGCCAAGATGGGACAGGGGGCGAGGTGAACACTGAAGCTTTCTTT	CASSQDGTGGEVNTEAFF
TRBV11-3	TRBJ1-1	once	TRBD1	TGTGCCAGCAGTCGAGGGGGCTCGAACACTGAAGCTTTCTTT	CASSRGGSNTEAFF
TRBV29-1	TRBJ2-5	NA	NA	TGCAGCGTTGCCCAAACCGGGGTAGGAGGGGAGACCCAGTACTTC	CSVAQTGVGGETQYF
TRBV5-6	TRBJ2-7	NA	NA	TGTGCCAGCAGCTTGGCCGGGTCTCACTCCTACGAGCAGTACTTC	CASSLAGSHSYEQYF
TRBV30	TRBJ2-5	NA	TRBD2	TGTGCCTGGAGTAGTCTGAGAGCGGGAGCGCTCCGGGAGACCCAGTACTTC	CAWSSLRAGALRETQYF
TRBV2	TRBJ1-3	NA	NA	TGTGCCAGCAGTGTTTCCAGGGCTGGAAACACCATATATTTT	CASSVSRAGNTIYF
TRBV18	TRBJ2-5	NA	NA	TGTGCCAGCTCACCAAAGGGGTTATGGACCCAGTACTTC	CASSPKGLWTQYF
TRBV14	TRBJ2-2	NA	TRBD2	TGTGCCAGCAGCCCCACGGGGGGGATGATAGGATACACCGGGGAGCTGTTTTTT	CASSPTGGMIGYTGELFF
TRBV5-8	TRBJ1-4	once	TRBD1	TGTGCCAGCAGCTCCGGACAGGGAAGGACTAATGAAAAACTGTTTTTT	CASSSGQGRTNEKLFF
TRBV29-1	TRBJ2-2	NA	NA	TGCAGCGTTGGGTTGGGGCCCGGGGAGCTGTTTTTT	CSVGLGPGELFF
TRBV27	TRBJ2-3	NA	NA	TGTGCCAGCAGTTTATATGGTCAGAACACAGATACGCAGTATTTT	CASSLYGQNTDTQYF
TRBV7-2	TRBJ2-7	NA	NA	TGTGCCAGCAGCCCCCCGAGCTCCTACGAGCAGTACTTC	CASSPPSSYEQYF
TRBV9	TRBJ1-3	NA	NA	TGTGCCAGCAGCGAAAGCGGCTCTGGAAACACCATATATTTT	CASSESGSGNTIYF
TRBV9	TRBJ2-3	NA	TRBD2	TGTGCCAGCAGCGTAGTAAGCGGGAGCGGCACAGATACGCAGTATTTT	CASSVVSGSGTDTQYF
TRBV4-2	TRBJ1-5	NA	NA	TGTGCCAGCAGCCGACAGCTCAATCAGCCCCAGCATTTT	CASSRQLNQPQHF